This TCR beta chain is from a study of T cells in localized non-small cell lung cancer. The germline V gene encodes CDR1 MNHEY and CDR2 SMNVEV (reference sequence). Trimming took off 6 bases at V and 3 bases at J, with 7 bases between the two ends. The CDR3 loop spans 12 amino acids. Sequencing was performed with immunoSEQ multiplex PCR; in TCRdb, only in-frame clones are kept and a portion is missing. The data show about 17,000 clones, more than 85% seen once. Sequenced material: peripheral blood, taken before any cancer treatment. The rearrangement uses TRBV27 and TRBJ2-3; D unresolved. This TCR was recovered from a male donor at least 60 years old with stage II squamous cell lung carcinoma. CDR3 residues: CASRARTDTQYF. CDR3 nucleotides: TGTGCCAGCAGGGCCCGAACAGATACGCAGTATTTT.